This TCR beta chain was captured in a study of long-term antiretroviral therapy in people with HIV (dated by TCRdb to between 2021 and 2022). Background for the entire study: The earliest samples were collected about a decade before the 2015 WHO recommendation for immediate ART, when ART was typically delayed until CD4 counts fell. This retrospective serial study examined whether starting ART and sustained HIV suppression were associated with changes in the composition and diversity of the TRB repertoire in peripheral blood. From over 25 adults with confirmed HIV infection, the cohort provided some 200 cryopreserved PBMC samples, gathered serially across a mean of about six years (range 1-12). Of the roughly 32 participants with HIV, more than 10 were female. No cross-contamination during QIAcube processing was seen in test extractions of a monoclonal T-cell line run alongside around 31 polyclonal samples.

The junction shows trimming of 5 bases on V and 3 bases on J, and the gene matches do not reach 5 bases of it. The CDR3 measures 14 amino acids from cysteine to phenylalanine. Of all the DNA, just the CDR3 is kept, 42 bases in frame from base 1. CDR1 and CDR2, per the germline V gene (reference sequence), are SEHNR and FQNEAQ. As regards this clone: Its antigen has not been determined. No qualities accompany the bases; no much larger clone lies one base away.

The immunoSEQ hsTCRB v3.0 assay was used at survey level resolution to sequence the TRB variable region. TRB sequencing targeted a depth of 40,000-50,000 T-cell genomes per sample. Pooled TRB libraries were sequenced on an Illumina MiSeq with a v3 150-cycle kit. As for how the authors treated the data: Analysis of repertoires was carried out in R inside a reproducible Nextflow workflow spanning QC, data transformation and analysis. LymphoSeq2, an R package for exploring AIRR-Seq data, was used to implement the custom analyses. Four samples that yielded fewer than 5000 total TRB sequences were excluded, so that under 200 HIV repertoires were analyzed. Of the 180 to 200 retained HIV repertoires, about 60 were collected before and more than 120 after ART initiation. Repertoires were downsampled to 5000 TRB nucleotide sequences, with summary statistics averaged over 100 downsampling iterations. The analysis kept only TRB sequences whose CDR3 regions were at least seven amino acids long. Diversity was measured with a Shannon entropy-derived clonality score and the Gini coefficient. In the repertoire networks, any two of the top 5000 CDR3 amino acid sequences were linked whenever the two sequences differed by an edit distance of one. For TRB CDR3 amino acid sequences, GLIPH2 was used to predict antigen specificity groups and MHC restriction. CDR3 amino acid sequences were matched against VDJdb and McPAS-TCR to flag known CMV, EBV, HIV or tissue antigen associations. Pre-ART, post-ART and control groups were compared with Wilcoxon signed-rank tests and Holm-Bonferroni correction. TCRdb re-hosts the immuneACCESS table, in-frame sequences only. Its copies lack some clones; in the studies checked, an unresolved V gene accounts for under half of them, and the cause for the rest is not known. That table is the source of V, J and clone size, and D and trimming were worked out from the DNA. The sample table contains 34,000 or so clones; only one count was recorded for over 70% of them. The top ten hold around 6.1% of the sample.

Inclusion was restricted to participants for whom at least one PBMC sample before ART initiation and at least two post-ART samples were available. Every participant with HIV received treatment in the United States of America. Before DNA extraction, cryopreserved samples containing about 1-10 million PBMC were thawed and washed. At the time of the earliest PBMC sample for each participant with HIV, ages ranged from roughly 20 to 54 years. Each participant contributed PBMC samples from 1-4 timepoints before ART initiation and 2-8 timepoints after ART initiation, with a median of 7 samples. Serial HIV viral load, CD4+ T-cell count, ART history and demographic data were obtained for every participant. Genomic DNA was extracted from unsorted PBMC with a Qiagen kit on a QIAcube, with processing performed in batches of 12 samples. The research as a whole found: Owing to limited PBMC availability, only the TCR beta chain was sequenced, without alpha chain pairing. Compared with controls, HIV repertoires had narrower CDR3 length ranges, and the network structure pointed to an antigen-experienced repertoire that shifted only slightly toward naive after ART. Expanded TRB clones identified before ART initiation dominated the repertoire at all time points, although this dominance fluctuated and declined in many PLHIV after ART. Inferences about post-ART repertoire changes are limited because no data were available on ART adherence, viral resistance or therapy changes. The samples span the years 2004 to 2017, and the ART regimens used may be less effective than current regimens. Because pre-ART samples had limited cell numbers, profiling was done on unsorted PBMC rather than on sorted CD4+ and CD8+ T cells. ART initiation was associated with a significant increase in TRB diversity, but diversity stayed significantly below transplant donor controls even after long-term ART.

This TCR derives from a man aged 18 to 29 with HIV. The chain was built from TRBV7-9 and TRBJ2-7, with 9 bases aligning to TRBD2. The specimen was unsorted PBMCs, collected 0.6 years after starting antiretroviral therapy. The CDR3 here reads CASSRSSGIYEQYF. The sequenced DNA is TGTGCCAGCAGCCGATCTAGCGGGATCTACGAGCAGTACTTC.